This T cell receptor (beta chain) is from a study of T cell responses to AZD1222 COVID-19 vaccine. Points from the study as a whole: Spike-specific TCR breadth and depth were elevated following two AZD1222 doses. The sample set comprised mostly white British donors with more females, and clonal diversity was possibly underestimated.

Second-dose intervals of approximately 4 or approximately 12 weeks were pooled. Clones were read by immunoSEQ multiplex PCR, and TCRdb kept only the in-frame ones, dropping some. The sample shows about 94,000 clones, about 85% of them seen only once. The germline V and J ends were trimmed by 5 bases and 3 bases, with 15 bases remaining between them. The CDR3 contains 15 residues. The germline CDR1 and CDR2 sequences are SEHNR and FQNEAQ (reference sequence). To note about this clone: The antigen remains undetermined.

Material: peripheral blood, obtained 28 days after the second AZD1222 dose. The source of this sequence is an adult who received the AZD1222 COVID-19 vaccine. V and J are TRBV7-9 and TRBJ2-3, with a tentative D call TRBD1 (6 bases). This chain's CDR3 is CASSHYRVRTDTQYF. Written as DNA, the CDR3 is TGTGCCAGCAGCCACTACAGGGTCCGAACAGATACGCAGTATTTT.